The 16 T cell receptor beta chains below all came from one sample that was sequenced in a study of control samples from healthy donors and cancer patients. Profiling relied on immunoSEQ multiplex PCR, and the TCRdb table lists in-frame clones only, not all of them. The data hold about 160,000 clones, with roughly 90% observed a single time. The sample consisted of blood. These receptors were collected from a man aged 25 to 40 in good health.

Written as DNA, the CDR3 is TGCGCCAGCAGCCAAGGGACGGGAGATAATGAAAAACTGTTTTTT. It yields the protein CASSQGTGDNEKLFF. The V gene is TRBV4-1, the J gene TRBJ1-4; D uncertain. CDR1 MGHRA and CDR2 YSYEKL come from the germline V gene. The CDR3 extends over 15 amino acids. V lost 1 base and J 4 bases, leaving 10 bases between the germline ends.

The gene calls are TRBV27 and TRBJ2-7; 10 bases fit TRBD1. The germline CDR1 and CDR2 sequences are MNHEY and SMNVEV (reference sequence). J lost 6 bases, V lost 4 bases, and 9 bases had no gene match. CDR3 length equals 15 residues. CDR3 DNA: TGTGCCAGCAGTTACGCCAGGACAGGGGGTACCGAGCAGTACTTC. Translation: CASSYARTGGTEQYF.

The chain recombines TRBV11-3 with TRBJ1-1; no reliable D call. The ends were cut back, 4 bases at V and 3 bases at J, with 9 bases in the middle. Germline V gene sequence: CDR1 SGHNT, CDR2 YENEEA. The CDR3 length is 13 residues. CDR3 DNA sequence: TGTGCCAGCAGCTCCTCAAAGGACACTGAAGCTTTCTTT. Translation: CASSSSKDTEAFF.

The CDR3 nucleotides read TGTGCCAGCAGCCCCCTGGACCGGGGCTCCTATAATTCACCCCTCCACTTT. Encoded protein: CASSPLDRGSYNSPLHF. The V call is TRBV7-8, the J call TRBJ1-6, with no clear D. This CDR3 spans 17 amino acids. The germline CDR1 and CDR2 sequences are SGHVS and FQNEAQ. Trimming shortened V by 5 bases and J by 0 bases, and 14 bases separated the two germline ends.

The J gene is TRBJ1-5, the V gene TRBV5-8, with 9 bases matching TRBD1. The germline CDR1 and CDR2 sequences are SGHTS and YDEGEE. The V and J ends lost 4 bases and 6 bases, in that order; junction bases with no gene match: 8. CDR3 length equals 15 residues. The CDR3: CASSAGTGSGQPQHF. Written as DNA, the CDR3 is TGTGCCAGCAGCGCCGGGACAGGGTCCGGTCAGCCCCAGCATTTT.

V gene TRBV7-2 combines with J gene TRBJ2-2; maybe TRBD2 (6 bases). The V gene's germline CDR1 is SGHTA and CDR2 FQGNSA. The CDR3 covers 13 residues. Trimming left V 8 bases short and J 0 bases short, with 7 bases between. The CDR3 is CASGTPNTGELFF. CDR3 nucleotides: TGTGCCAGCGGGACTCCGAACACCGGGGAGCTGTTTTTT.

V usage is TRBV28 and J usage is TRBJ1-1; D gene ambiguous. Trimming removed 6 bases from V and 0 bases from J, with 11 bases in between. This CDR3 has 14 amino acids. Germline CDR1 reads MDHEN; CDR2 reads SYDVKM. CDR3 amino acids: CASSPPTVNTEAFF. The CDR3 bases are TGTGCCAGCAGCCCTCCGACGGTGAACACTGAAGCTTTCTTT.

This rearrangement joins TRBV21-1 to TRBJ2-2. TRBV21-1 is a pseudogene. The CDR3 is made up of 17 amino acids. CDR3 DNA sequence: TGTGCCAGCAGCCTCCGGCCCCAGGGGGGGAGCACCGGGGAGCTGTTTTTT. Amino acids: CASSLRPQGGSTGELFF.

This clone has only one observation. The CDR3 region has the DNA TGTGCCAGCAGTCTGAATAGGGAGACCCAGTACTTC. This encodes CASSLNRETQYF. The chain joins TRBV2 to TRBJ2-5; D call uncertain. The CDR3 contains 12 residues. Trimming left V 5 bases short and J 5 bases short, with 9 bases between. The V gene's germline CDR1 is SNHLY and CDR2 FYNNEI.

This chain connects TRBV18 to TRBJ1-2; possibly TRBD1 for D (5 bases). Trimming pared 4 bases from V and 3 bases from J, leaving 6 bases between. The CDR3 is 12 amino acids. Germline V CDR1 and CDR2: KGHSH, LQKENI. In nucleotides, the CDR3 is TGTGCCAGCTCACTCAGGGACTATGGCTACACCTTC. It yields the protein CASSLRDYGYTF. Combining the CDR3 with reference TRBV18 and TRBJ1-2 gives the whole variable domain NAGVMQNPRHLVRRRGQEARLRCSPMKGHSHVYWYRQLPEEGLKFMVYLQKENIIDESGMPKERFSAEFPKEGPSILRIQQVVRGDSAAYFCASSLRDYGYTFGSGTRLTVV.

The rearrangement links TRBV6-4 to TRBJ1-3; 8 bases fit TRBD1. This CDR3 has 17 amino acids. With V trimmed by 2 bases and J by 4 bases, 10 bases remained unmatched. Germline values: CDR1 MRHNA, CDR2 SNTAGT. CDR3 region: CASSDPNRTGIGNTIYF. CDR3 nucleotides: TGTGCCAGCAGTGACCCCAACAGGACAGGGATCGGAAACACCATATATTTT.

The chain combines TRBV7-2 with TRBJ1-1; D is perhaps TRBD1 (5 bases). There are 15 residues in the CDR3. The germline V gene encodes CDR1 SGHTA and CDR2 FQGNSA. The ends were cut back, 2 bases at V and 1 base at J, with 11 bases in the middle. The DNA of the CDR3 is TGTGCCAGCAGCTTATCCCCAGGGTCGAACACTGAAGCTTTCTTT. Residues: CASSLSPGSNTEAFF. The whole variable domain, remainder taken from reference TRBV7-2 and TRBJ1-1, is GAGVSQSPSNKVTEKGKDVELRCDPISGHTALYWYRQSLGQGLEFLIYFQGNSAPDKSGLPSDRFSAERTGGSVSTLTIQRTQQEDSAVYLCASSLSPGSNTEAFFGQGTRLTVV.

This chain connects TRBV5-1 to TRBJ2-3; 7 positions agree with TRBD2. Trimming cost V 10 bases and J 2 bases; bases outside gene matches: 13. This CDR3 is built from 15 residues. Germline V gives CDR1 SGHRS, CDR2 YFSETQ. The CDR3 sequence is CASGGRGTNTDTQYF. In nucleotides, the CDR3 is TGCGCCTCCGGAGGCCGCGGGACTAACACAGATACGCAGTATTTT.

The chain has TRBV10-2 and TRBJ1-6; D remains unclear. Germline values: CDR1 WSHSY, CDR2 SAAADI. V shed 5 bases and J shed 8 bases, with 16 bases lying between them. The CDR3 is 15 residues long. CDR3 nucleotide sequence: TGCGCCAGCAGTTACTCCCCGACGGGGTATTCACCCCTCCACTTT. It encodes CASSYSPTGYSPLHF.

The chain couples TRBV5-6 to TRBJ1-1, with a weak D call TRBD1 (5 bases). Trimming shortened V by 0 bases and J by 1 base, and 10 bases separated the two germline ends. This CDR3 region has 15 residues. Germline lookup yields CDR1 SGHDT and CDR2 YYEEEE. The CDR3 spells CASSLVAGTNTEAFF. The CDR3 bases are TGTGCCAGCAGCTTGGTAGCAGGGACGAACACTGAAGCTTTCTTT. The variable domain in full, with the rest retrieved from reference TRBV5-6 and TRBJ1-1, is DAGVTQSPTHLIKTRGQQVTLRCSPKSGHDTVSWYQQALGQGPQFIFQYYEEEERQRGNFPDRFSGHQFPNYSSELNVNALLLGDSALYLCASSLVAGTNTEAFFGQGTRLTVV.

This chain connects TRBV5-1 to TRBJ2-1; D may be TRBD2 (6 bases). Germline loops: CDR1 SGHRS, CDR2 YFSETQ. The germline V and J ends were trimmed by 4 bases and 10 bases, with 12 bases remaining between them. The CDR3 spans 12 residues. The DNA of the CDR3 is TGCGCCAGCAGCCTAGCTAGCGTCGAGCAGTTCTTC. Encoded protein: CASSLASVEQFF.